This T cell receptor (beta chain) originates from a study of OX40 agonist ivuxolimab in advanced cancers. Trimming stripped 7 bases from V and 1 base from J, with 13 bases between. The CDR3 is 14 residues long. Per germline, CDR1 LNHDA and CDR2 SQIVND (reference sequence). Profiled with immunoSEQ multiplex PCR; TCRdb holds only in-frame clones, not every one. The sample consists of nearly 55,000 clones, roughly 91% of them appearing once. The chain employs TRBV19 and TRBJ1-1, with D perhaps TRBD1 (5 bases). The receptor's source is an adult with an advanced solid tumor such as melanoma, head and neck, liver or kidney cancer. Sample: CD4+ or CD8+ T cells sorted from blood, taken in a trial of the OX40 agonist ivuxolimab. The CDR3 nucleotides read TGTGCCAGTACCCGGGACGGGGAGAACACTGAAGCTTTCTTT. It codes for CASTRDGENTEAFF.